This TCR beta chain was identified in a study of control samples from healthy donors and cancer patients. This CDR3 has 16 residues. The V segment lost 4 bases and the J segment 4 bases; nucleotides outside the gene matches: 7. Germline loops: CDR1 LNHDA, CDR2 SQIVND (reference sequence). Assay: immunoSEQ multiplex PCR; the TCRdb copy retains only in-frame clones and omits some. The repertoire consists of about 130,000 clones, with about 93% occurring once and the leading ten covering 14%. The clonotype comes from a man aged 55-75 years with colorectal cancer. The chain employs TRBV19 and TRBJ2-1; the match to TRBD1 covers 10 bases. Sequences were obtained from PBMCs. The CDR3 sequence: CASSTETGGAYNEQFF. The CDR3, as DNA: TGTGCCAGTAGTACGGAGACAGGGGGCGCTTACAATGAGCAGTTCTTC.